This T cell receptor beta chain came from a study of blood T cell repertoires in COVID-19. Study overall: Sites in the United States, Italy and Spain provided acute and convalescent COVID-19 samples.

The V gene's germline CDR1 is SNHLY and CDR2 FYNNEI. The J segment lost 3 bases and the V segment lost 2 bases, leaving 10 bases of the junction unmatched. The CDR3 is 18 amino acids. In the original processing: It was from reference gene primer amplification that nucleated cell counts were estimated. Clones were read by immunoSEQ multiplex PCR, and TCRdb kept only the in-frame ones, dropping some. That table supplies the V and J calls and clone size; D and trimming were determined from the DNA. The sample carries approximately 28,000 clones, 81% recorded once. This clone was picked up one time. The V call is TRBV2, the J call TRBJ2-3; the match to TRBD2 covers 11 bases. The sequence came from a woman aged 55 to 70 with acute or convalescent COVID-19. The sample taken for sequencing was peripheral blood. CDR3 protein: CASSELAGGPYGTDTQYF. CDR3 sequence (DNA): TGTGCCAGCAGTGAATTAGCGGGGGGGCCTTATGGAACAGATACGCAGTATTTT.